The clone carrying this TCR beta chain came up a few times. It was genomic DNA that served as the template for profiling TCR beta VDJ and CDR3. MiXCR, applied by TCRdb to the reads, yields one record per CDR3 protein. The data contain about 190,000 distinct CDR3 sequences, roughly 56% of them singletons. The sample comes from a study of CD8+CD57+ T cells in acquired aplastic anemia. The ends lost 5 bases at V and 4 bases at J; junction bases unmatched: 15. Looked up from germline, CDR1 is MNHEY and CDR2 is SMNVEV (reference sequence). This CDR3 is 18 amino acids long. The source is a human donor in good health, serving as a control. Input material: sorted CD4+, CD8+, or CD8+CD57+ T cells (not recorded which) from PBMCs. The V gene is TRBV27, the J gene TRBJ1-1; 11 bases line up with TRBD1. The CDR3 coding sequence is TGTGCCAGCAGTCCCCGGGACAGGGGGGTTGTATGGGGCACTGAAGCTTTCTTT. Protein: CASSPRDRGVVWGTEAFF.